This TCR beta chain was obtained from a study of T-cell reconstitution after alpha-beta-depleted transplantation in children. Overall study findings and caveats: Surviving recipient T cells and thymic progenitors produced the high day-60 TCRbeta diversity seen in some patients. The study reportedly traced alpha-beta T cells about two months after transplant to several hundred expanded graft clones. Newly produced T cells mostly provided counts and TCRbeta diversity after one year, as hyperexpanded clones declined.

This CDR3 has 18 amino acids. Note on this clonotype: What it recognizes is unknown.

Unique molecular identifiers were used in preparing the TCRbeta library. TCRdb passed the PCR reads through MiXCR, listing each CDR3 protein once. The repertoire holds around 270,000 distinct CDR3 sequences, with 7.5% to 9% as singletons. Sequences were derived from peripheral blood, sampled 360 days after TCRalphabeta/CD19-depleted stem cell transplant. The chain joins TRBV21-1 to TRBJ1-5; the table's D call of TRBD1 was not tested on the DNA. TRBV21-1 is shown as a pseudogene. This clonotype was sampled from a female patient aged 2-10 years who had a stem cell transplant for Fanconi anemia, so the T cells may come from the graft donor. The CDR3 here is CASSRPRSDPAKAQPQHF. Written as DNA, the CDR3 is TGTGCCAGCAGCAGGCCCCGGTCGGACCCGGCTAAAGCCCAGCCCCAGCATTTT.